Below, 16 T cell receptor beta chains from the same sample are listed, as sequenced in a study of T cells in Graves' hyperthyroidism and ophthalmopathy. RNA transcripts provided the source from which TCR beta CDR3 regions were amplified. HTBI primers drove first-round RT-PCR of the TCR CDR3. Each CDR3 protein gets one entry after TCRdb re-called the multiplex PCR reads with MiXCR. Among about 360,000 distinct CDR3 sequences listed, 13% were seen once. Sequenced material: blood. These TCRs come from a woman between 18 and 29 years old with Graves' hyperthyroidism.

This clonotype was observed many times. The chain carries TRBV7-8 and TRBJ2-3; a weak D match, TRBD2 (5 bases). Germline assignment: CDR1 SGHVS and CDR2 FQNEAQ. The CDR3 contains 14 residues. Deletions cut 2 bases from V and 2 bases from J, with 8 bases between. CDR3 nucleotide sequence: TGTGCCAGCAGCTTACGCGGGCCCACAGATACGCAGTATTTT. It codes for CASSLRGPTDTQYF.

The genes are TRBV20-1 and TRBJ2-2; D gene uncertain. With 2 bases removed from V and 2 bases from J, the gap between germline ends came to 9 bases. The CDR3 totals 14 residues. CDR1 is DFQATT and CDR2 is SNEGSKA in the germline V gene (reference sequence). Written as DNA, the CDR3 is TGCAGTGCTAGATCCCCGGGTAACACCGGGGAGCTGTTTTTT. Protein sequence: CSARSPGNTGELFF.

This clonotype has a count of ten or more. This chain joins TRBV10-2 and TRBJ2-3; 7 bases fit TRBD2. With 3 bases clipped from V and 7 bases from J, the junction kept 4 bases outside the gene matches. The V gene's germline CDR1 is WSHSY and CDR2 SAAADI. There are 13 residues in the CDR3. The CDR3 nucleotides read TGCGCCAGCAGTGAATCTAGCGGTTATACGCAGTATTTT. Residues: CASSESSGYTQYF.

This clonotype was seen at least ten times. V usage is TRBV12-3 or TRBV12-4 and J usage is TRBJ1-1, with D possibly matching TRBD1 (6 bases). The CDR3 has 14 amino acids. V was clipped by 1 base and J by 3 bases, with 9 bases between them. In DNA, the CDR3 is TGTGCCAGCAGTTTAGAGGGGGGTTACACTGAAGCTTTCTTT. Amino acid sequence: CASSLEGGYTEAFF.

This clonotype was detected ten times or more. J is TRBJ1-1 and V is TRBV10-3, with D possibly TRBD1 on 6 matching bases. Trimming took off 7 bases at V and 6 bases at J, with 15 bases between the two ends. In germline, CDR1 is ENHRY, CDR2 SYGVKD. The CDR3 covers 13 residues. DNA of the CDR3: TGTGCCATCATTAACCCAGGGGAGGCTGAAGCTTTCTTT. It yields the protein CAIINPGEAEAFF.

Many counts were recorded for this clonotype. V usage is TRBV25-1 and J usage is TRBJ2-3; D is perhaps TRBD1 (6 bases). Germline values: CDR1 MGHDK, CDR2 SYGVNS. Trimming stripped 5 bases from V and 0 bases from J, with 15 bases between. This CDR3 is 16 amino acids long. In DNA, the CDR3 is TGTGCCAGCAGTTTGTCCAGGGGAGTTAGCACAGATACGCAGTATTTT. This sequence encodes CASSLSRGVSTDTQYF. The whole variable domain, remainder taken from reference TRBV25-1 and TRBJ2-3, is EADIYQTPRYLVIGTGKKITLECSQTMGHDKMYWYQQDPGMELHLIHYSYGVNSTEKGDLSSESTVSRIRTEHFPLTLESARPSHTSQYLCASSLSRGVSTDTQYFGPGTRLTVL.

The J gene is TRBJ2-3, the V gene TRBV7-2, with D maybe TRBD2 (5 bases). The V gene lost 0 bases and the J gene lost 2 bases, with 12 bases spanning the gap. The CDR3 extends over 16 amino acids. Germline values: CDR1 SGHTA, CDR2 FQGNSA. The CDR3 loop is CASSLATTRTTDTQYF. CDR3 DNA sequence: TGTGCCAGCAGCTTAGCTACTACTAGAACCACAGATACGCAGTATTTT.

This clonotype was counted many times. The chain links TRBV11-2 to TRBJ1-2; D might be TRBD1 (5 bases). The CDR3 runs to 15 residues. The germline gives CDR1 SGHAT, CDR2 FQNNGV. Trimming cost V 4 bases and J 8 bases, with 20 bases left between them. CDR3 DNA sequence: TGTGCCAGCAGCTCGCCCCGGGACGGGGCTAAGGGCTACACCTTC. Protein sequence: CASSSPRDGAKGYTF.

This clonotype was detected many times. The V and J genes are TRBV12-3 or TRBV12-4 and TRBJ1-5; tentative D call: TRBD1 (6 bases). V lost 5 bases and J 6 bases, leaving 14 bases between the germline ends. The CDR3 loop spans 14 amino acids. CDR3 sequence reads: CASSLGGGGQPQHF. The DNA for the CDR3 is TGTGCCAGCAGTCTAGGGGGAGGGGGTCAGCCCCAGCATTTT.

This clonotype was counted many times. The V and J genes are TRBV7-6 and TRBJ1-1, with unresolved D. Germline V gene lookup returns CDR1 SGHVS and CDR2 FNYEAQ. This CDR3 region has 16 residues. V was cut by 1 base and J by 11 bases, with 23 bases left in between. The CDR3 is CASSLGYGSYLVKAFF. DNA for the CDR3: TGTGCCAGCAGCTTAGGTTATGGCAGTTACTTAGTGAAGGCTTTCTTT.

This clonotype showed up many times. The V gene is TRBV29-1, the J gene TRBJ2-1; the D gene is possibly TRBD2 (5 bases). V shed 6 bases and J shed 7 bases, with 19 bases lying between them. The CDR3 has 14 amino acids. CDR1 is SQVTM and CDR2 is ANQGSEA in the germline V gene. The CDR3 is CSVYGLSPGNEQFF. The CDR3 DNA follows: TGCAGCGTCTATGGACTCTCGCCTGGGAATGAGCAGTTCTTC.

The chain combines TRBV9 with TRBJ2-1; maybe TRBD1 (6 bases). The CDR3 runs 15 residues. Germline V CDR1 and CDR2: SGDLS, YYNGEE. Deletions cut 4 bases from V and 10 bases from J, with 21 bases between. CDR3 in amino acids: CASSPQGQVSAEQFF. CDR3 coding DNA: TGTGCCAGCAGCCCCCAGGGGCAGGTTTCAGCCGAGCAGTTCTTC.

This clonotype was seen a few times. The rearrangement joins TRBV4-3 to TRBJ2-3; no clear D. V shed 0 bases and J shed 7 bases, with 17 bases lying between them. CDR3 length: 16 amino acids. Per germline, CDR1 LGHNA and CDR2 YSLEER. In nucleotides, the CDR3 is TGCGCCAGCAGCCAAGATTTCGACGCGGTGGGGAATACGCAGTATTTT. Translating it yields CASSQDFDAVGNTQYF.

The chain combines TRBV2 with TRBJ1-2; D gene ambiguous. The CDR3 extends over 13 amino acids. V was trimmed by 4 bases and J by 10 bases, leaving 16 bases between them. Germline-derived CDR1 and CDR2 are SNHLY and FYNNEI. The CDR3 DNA is TGTGCCAGCAGTGTGCCAACTGGGAGTAACTACACCTTC. Translating gives CASSVPTGSNYTF.

The V and J genes are TRBV2 and TRBJ2-5; TRBD1 agrees at 10 bases. V trimming: 8 bases; J trimming: 12 bases; junction bases outside the gene matches: 12. This CDR3 is built from 13 residues. CDR1 SNHLY and CDR2 FYNNEI come from the germline V gene. CDR3 region: CASGGTGDTGKYF. In DNA form, the CDR3 reads TGTGCCAGCGGCGGGACAGGGGATACGGGAAAGTACTTC.

This clonotype was seen many times. This chain links TRBV28 with TRBJ1-5; 7 bases are a match to TRBD1. V shed 5 bases and J 0 bases; nucleotides not matched to a gene: 10. The CDR3 consists of 17 residues. Germline CDR1 and CDR2: MDHEN and SYDVKM. CDR3 bases: TGTGCCAGCAGTACCACCGGGACAGCCTTTAGCAATCAGCCCCAGCATTTT. It translates to CASSTTGTAFSNQPQHF.